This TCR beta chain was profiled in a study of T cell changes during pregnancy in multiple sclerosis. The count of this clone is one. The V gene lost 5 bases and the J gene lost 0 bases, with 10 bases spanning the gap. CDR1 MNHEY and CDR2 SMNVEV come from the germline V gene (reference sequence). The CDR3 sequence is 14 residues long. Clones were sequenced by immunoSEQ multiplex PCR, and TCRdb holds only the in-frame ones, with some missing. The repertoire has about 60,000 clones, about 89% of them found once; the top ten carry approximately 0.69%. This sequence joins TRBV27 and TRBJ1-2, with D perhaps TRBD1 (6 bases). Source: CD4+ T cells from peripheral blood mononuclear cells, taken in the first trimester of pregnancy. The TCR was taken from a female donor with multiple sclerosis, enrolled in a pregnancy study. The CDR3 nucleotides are TGTGCCAGCAGTCGACAGGTGGCTAACTATGGCTACACCTTC. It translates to CASSRQVANYGYTF.